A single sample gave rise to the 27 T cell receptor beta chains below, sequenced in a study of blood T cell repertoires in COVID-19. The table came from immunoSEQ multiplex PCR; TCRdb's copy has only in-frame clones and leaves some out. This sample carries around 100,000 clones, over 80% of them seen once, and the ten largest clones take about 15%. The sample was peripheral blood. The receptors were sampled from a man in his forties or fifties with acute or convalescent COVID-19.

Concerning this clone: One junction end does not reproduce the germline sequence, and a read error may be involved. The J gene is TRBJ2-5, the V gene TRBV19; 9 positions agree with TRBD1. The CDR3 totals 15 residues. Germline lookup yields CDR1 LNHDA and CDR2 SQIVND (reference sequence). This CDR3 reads CASSIAGQGQGTQYF. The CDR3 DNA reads TGTGCCAGTAGTATAGCGGGACAGGGTCAAGGGACCCAGTACTTC.

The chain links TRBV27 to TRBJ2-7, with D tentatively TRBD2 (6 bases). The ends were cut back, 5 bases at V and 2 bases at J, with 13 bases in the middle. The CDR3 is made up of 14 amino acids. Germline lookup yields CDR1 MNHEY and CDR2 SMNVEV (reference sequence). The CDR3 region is CASSPPGLPYEQYF. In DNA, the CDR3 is TGTGCCAGCAGTCCGCCGGGACTCCCCTACGAGCAGTACTTC.

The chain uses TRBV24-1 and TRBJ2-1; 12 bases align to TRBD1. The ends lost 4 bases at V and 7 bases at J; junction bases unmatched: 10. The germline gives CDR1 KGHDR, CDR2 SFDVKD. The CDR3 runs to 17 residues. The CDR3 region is CATSDTRGQGAGNEQFF. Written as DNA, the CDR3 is TGTGCCACCAGTGACACAAGGGGACAGGGGGCTGGAAATGAGCAGTTCTTC.

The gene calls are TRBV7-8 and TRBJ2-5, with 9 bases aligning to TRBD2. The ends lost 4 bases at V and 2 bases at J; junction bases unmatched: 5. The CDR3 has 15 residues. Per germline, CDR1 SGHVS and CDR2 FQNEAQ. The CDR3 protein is CASSSSSGTQETQYF. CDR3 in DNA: TGTGCCAGCAGCTCATCTAGCGGGACACAAGAGACCCAGTACTTC.

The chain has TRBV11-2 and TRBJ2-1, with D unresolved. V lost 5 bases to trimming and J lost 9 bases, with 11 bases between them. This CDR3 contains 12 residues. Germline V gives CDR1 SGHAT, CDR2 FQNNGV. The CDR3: CASSPDLVEQFF. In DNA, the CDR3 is TGTGCCAGCAGCCCAGATCTGGTTGAGCAGTTCTTC.

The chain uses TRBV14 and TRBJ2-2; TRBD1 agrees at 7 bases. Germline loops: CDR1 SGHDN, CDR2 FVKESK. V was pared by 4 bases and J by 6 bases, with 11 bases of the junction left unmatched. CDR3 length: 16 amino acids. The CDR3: CASSLRGGRGAGELFF. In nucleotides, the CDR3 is TGTGCCAGCAGCCTCAGAGGGGGCAGGGGAGCCGGGGAGCTGTTTTTT.

Here the CDR3 DNA reads TGCGCCAGCAGCTTGGTCCCAGGGACTAACTATGGCTACACCTTC. This encodes CASSLVPGTNYGYTF. The chain uses TRBV5-1 and TRBJ1-2; TRBD1 is a possible D gene (5 bases). The V end was cut by 0 bases, the J end by 0 bases, with 9 bases between. This CDR3 has 15 amino acids. Germline CDR1 is SGHRS and CDR2 is YFSETQ.

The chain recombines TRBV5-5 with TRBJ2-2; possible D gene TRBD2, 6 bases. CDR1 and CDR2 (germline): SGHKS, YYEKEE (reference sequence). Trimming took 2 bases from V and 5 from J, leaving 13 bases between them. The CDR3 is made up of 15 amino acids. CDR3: CASSFTGVGTGELFF. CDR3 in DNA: TGTGCCAGCAGCTTTACGGGAGTAGGGACCGGGGAGCTGTTTTTT. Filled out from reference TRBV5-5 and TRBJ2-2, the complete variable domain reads DAGVTQSPTHLIKTRGQQVTLRCSPISGHKSVSWYQQVLGQGPQFIFQYYEKEERGRGNFPDRFSARQFPNYSSELNVNALLLGDSALYLCASSFTGVGTGELFFGEGSRLTVL.

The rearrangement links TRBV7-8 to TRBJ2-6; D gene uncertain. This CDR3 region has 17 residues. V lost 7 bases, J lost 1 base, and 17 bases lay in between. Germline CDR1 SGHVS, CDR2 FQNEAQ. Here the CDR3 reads CASTRAIRQSGANVLTF. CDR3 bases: TGTGCCAGCACTAGAGCCATACGTCAGTCTGGGGCCAACGTCCTGACTTTC.

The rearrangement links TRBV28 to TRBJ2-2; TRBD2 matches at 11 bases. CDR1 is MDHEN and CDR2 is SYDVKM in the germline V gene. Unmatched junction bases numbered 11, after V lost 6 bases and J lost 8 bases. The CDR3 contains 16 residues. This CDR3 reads CASSQTTSGKMGELFF. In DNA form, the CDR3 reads TGTGCCAGCAGCCAAACGACTAGCGGGAAAATGGGGGAGCTGTTTTTT.

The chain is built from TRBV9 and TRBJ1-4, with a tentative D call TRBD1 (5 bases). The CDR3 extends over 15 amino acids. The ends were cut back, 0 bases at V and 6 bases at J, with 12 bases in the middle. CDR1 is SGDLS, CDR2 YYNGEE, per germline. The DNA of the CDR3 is TGTGCCAGCAGCGTAGATGGGACTACGGATGAAAAACTGTTTTTT. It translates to CASSVDGTTDEKLFF.

CDR3 protein: CASSFIQGETQYF. Here the CDR3 DNA reads TGTGCCAGCAGTTTTATACAGGGAGAGACCCAGTACTTC. The chain joins TRBV27 to TRBJ2-5, with D perhaps TRBD1 (6 bases). Trimming pared 3 bases from V and 4 bases from J, leaving 9 bases between. The CDR3 has 13 residues. Germline-derived CDR1 and CDR2 are MNHEY and SMNVEV (reference sequence).

CDR3 coding DNA: TGTGCCAGCAGTGGACAGGGGTATAATTCACCCCTCCACTTT. This sequence encodes CASSGQGYNSPLHF. This chain links TRBV25-1 with TRBJ1-6; 8 bases match TRBD1. The V and J ends lost 4 bases and 4 bases, in that order; junction bases with no gene match: 0. Per the germline V gene, CDR1 is MGHDK and CDR2 is SYGVNS. The CDR3 totals 14 residues.

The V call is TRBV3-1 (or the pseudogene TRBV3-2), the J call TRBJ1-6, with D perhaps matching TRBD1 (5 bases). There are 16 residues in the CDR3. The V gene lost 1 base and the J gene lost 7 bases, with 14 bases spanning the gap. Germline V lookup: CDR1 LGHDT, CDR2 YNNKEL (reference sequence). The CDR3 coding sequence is TGTGCCAGCAGCCAAGGGGGCGGGGGGGTGAATTCACCCCTCCACTTT. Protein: CASSQGGGGVNSPLHF.

In DNA, the CDR3 is TGCAGTGCTAGTCGGAGCACGACTAACTATGGCTACACCTTC. This gives the protein CSASRSTTNYGYTF. J is TRBJ1-2 and V is TRBV20-1; D is undetermined. Between the trimmed V and J ends, which lost 3 bases and 0 bases, there was a span of 11 bases. This CDR3 is 14 amino acids long. Per germline, CDR1 DFQATT and CDR2 SNEGSKA (reference sequence).

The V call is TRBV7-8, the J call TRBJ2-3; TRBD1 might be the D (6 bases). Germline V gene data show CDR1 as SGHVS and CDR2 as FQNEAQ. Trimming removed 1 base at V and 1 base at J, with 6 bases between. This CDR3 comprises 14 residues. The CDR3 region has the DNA TGTGCCAGCAGCTTAGACAGGGGCACAGATACGCAGTATTTT. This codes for CASSLDRGTDTQYF. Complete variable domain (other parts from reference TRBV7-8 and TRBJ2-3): GAGVSQSPRYKVAKRGQDVALRCDPISGHVSLFWYQQALGQGPEFLTYFQNEAQLDKSGLPSDRFFAERPEGSVSTLKIQRTQQEDSAVYLCASSLDRGTDTQYFGPGTRLTVL.

The CDR3 sequence: CSASLANVLTF. Here the CDR3 DNA reads TGCAGTGCTAGCTTGGCCAACGTCCTGACTTTC. The chain recombines TRBV20-1 with TRBJ2-6, with unresolved D. Trimming took 3 bases from V and 6 from J, leaving 3 bases between them. The germline gives CDR1 DFQATT, CDR2 SNEGSKA (reference sequence). This CDR3 region has 11 residues.

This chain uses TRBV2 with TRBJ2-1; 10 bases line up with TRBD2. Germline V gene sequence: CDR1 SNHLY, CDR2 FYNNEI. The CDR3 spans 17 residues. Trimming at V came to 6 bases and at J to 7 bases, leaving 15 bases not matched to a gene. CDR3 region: CASREDPSGRARNEQFF. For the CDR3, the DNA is TGTGCCAGCAGAGAGGACCCAAGCGGGAGGGCAAGGAATGAGCAGTTCTTC.

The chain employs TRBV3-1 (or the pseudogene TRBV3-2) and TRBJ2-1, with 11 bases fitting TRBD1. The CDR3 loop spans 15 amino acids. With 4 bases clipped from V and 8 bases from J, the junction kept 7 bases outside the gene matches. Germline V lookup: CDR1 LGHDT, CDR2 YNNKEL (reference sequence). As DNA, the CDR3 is TGTGCCAGCAGCCGGACGGGACAGGGGGGAGATGAGCAGTTCTTC. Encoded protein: CASSRTGQGGDEQFF.

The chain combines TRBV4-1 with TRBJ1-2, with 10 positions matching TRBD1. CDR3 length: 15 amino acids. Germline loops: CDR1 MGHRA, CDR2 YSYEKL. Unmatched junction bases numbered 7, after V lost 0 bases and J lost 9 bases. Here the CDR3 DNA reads TGCGCCAGCAGCCAAGAGTGGACAGGGGGAATTAGCTACACCTTC. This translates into CASSQEWTGGISYTF.

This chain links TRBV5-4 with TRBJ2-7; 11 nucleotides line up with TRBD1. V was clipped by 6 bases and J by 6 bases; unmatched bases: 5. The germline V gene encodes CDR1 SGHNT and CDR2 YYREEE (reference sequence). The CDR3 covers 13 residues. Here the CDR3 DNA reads TGTGCCAGCACGGGACAGGGGGTTAGCGAGCAGTACTTC. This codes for CASTGQGVSEQYF. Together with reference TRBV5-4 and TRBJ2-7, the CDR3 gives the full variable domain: ETGVTQSPTHLIKTRGQQVTLRCSSQSGHNTVSWYQQALGQGPQFIFQYYREEENGRGNFPPRFSGLQFPNYSSELNVNALELDDSALYLCASTGQGVSEQYFGPGTRLTVT.

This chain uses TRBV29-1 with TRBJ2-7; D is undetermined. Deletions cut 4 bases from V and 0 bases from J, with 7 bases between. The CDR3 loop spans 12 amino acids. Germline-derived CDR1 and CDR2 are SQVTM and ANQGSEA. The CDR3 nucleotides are TGCAGCGTTGCAGCGAGCTCCTACGAGCAGTACTTC. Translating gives CSVAASSYEQYF.

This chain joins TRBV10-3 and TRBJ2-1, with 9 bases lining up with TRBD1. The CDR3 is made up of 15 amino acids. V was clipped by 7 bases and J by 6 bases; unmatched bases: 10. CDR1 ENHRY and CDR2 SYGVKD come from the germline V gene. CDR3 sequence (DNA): TGTGCCATCAAAGCGGACAGGGGTGAGTTCAATGAGCAGTTCTTC. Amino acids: CAIKADRGEFNEQFF.

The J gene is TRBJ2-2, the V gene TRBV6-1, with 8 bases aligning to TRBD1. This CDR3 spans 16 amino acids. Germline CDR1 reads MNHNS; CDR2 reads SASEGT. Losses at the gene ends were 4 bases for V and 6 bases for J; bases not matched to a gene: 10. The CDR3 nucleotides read TGTGCCAGCAGTGCGCAGGGGGCGACTATTTCCGGGGAGCTGTTTTTT. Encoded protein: CASSAQGATISGELFF.

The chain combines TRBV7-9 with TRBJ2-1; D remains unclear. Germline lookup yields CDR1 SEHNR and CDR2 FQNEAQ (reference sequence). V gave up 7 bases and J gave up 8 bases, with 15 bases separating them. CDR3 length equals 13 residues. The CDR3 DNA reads TGTGCCAGCAACGAGGTTCCGGTCCATGAGCAGTTCTTC. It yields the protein CASNEVPVHEQFF.

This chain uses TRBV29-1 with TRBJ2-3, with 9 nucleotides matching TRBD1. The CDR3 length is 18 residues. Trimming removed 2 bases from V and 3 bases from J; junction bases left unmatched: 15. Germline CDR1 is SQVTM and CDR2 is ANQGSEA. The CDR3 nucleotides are TGCAGCGTTGAAAGGATCCGGGACAGGGTGGTAGCTACAGATACGCAGTATTTT. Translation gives CSVERIRDRVVATDTQYF.

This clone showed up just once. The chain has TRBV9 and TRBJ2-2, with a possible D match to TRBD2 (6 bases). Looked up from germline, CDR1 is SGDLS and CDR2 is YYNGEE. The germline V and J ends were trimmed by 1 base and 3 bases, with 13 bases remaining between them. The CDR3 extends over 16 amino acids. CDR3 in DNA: TGTGCCAGCAGCGTATCTCGGGAGAGGGACACCGGGGAGCTGTTTTTT. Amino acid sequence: CASSVSRERDTGELFF.